These T cell receptor beta chains were read from a single sample in a study of CD8 T cells in ankylosing spondylitis. Via MiXCR, TCRdb re-called the 5' RACE reads, giving one row per CDR3 protein. This table holds about 800,000 distinct CDR3 sequences, around 11% found once. The sequencing input was blood, either unsorted or a sorted T cell fraction (not recorded which). These receptors originate from a male donor with ankylosing spondylitis. CDR3s include the opening cysteine and the closing phenylalanine or tryptophan. The D gene is left open where the match is weak. The size field is filled for only some rows; it gives once, few, many or a size class.

V: TRBV5-1; size: few; J: TRBJ1-1; D: NA; DNA: TGCGCCAGCAGCTTGCTCCCAGGGATTGACACTGAAGCTTTCTTT; CDR3: CASSLLPGIDTEAFF
V: TRBV6-2/TRBV6-3; size: many; J: TRBJ2-1; D: TRBD1; DNA: TGTGCCAGCAGTACCGGGACAGGGAATGAGCAGTTCTTC; CDR3: CASSTGTGNEQFF
V: TRBV7-2; size: few; J: TRBJ1-1; D: NA; DNA: TGTGCCAGCAGCGCCGACTTGACAGTCATGAACACTGAAGCTTTCTTT; CDR3: CASSADLTVMNTEAFF
V: TRBV18; size: NA; J: TRBJ1-2; D: NA; DNA: TGTGCCAGCTCACGCTACGTCCGGACAGAGGTTGACTATGGCTACACCTTC; CDR3: CASSRYVRTEVDYGYTF
V: TRBV5-1; size: many; J: TRBJ2-7; D: TRBD1; DNA: TGCGCCAGCAGCCCCGGGACAGGGACCTACGAGCAGTACTTC; CDR3: CASSPGTGTYEQYF
V: TRBV6-5; size: NA; J: TRBJ1-2; D: NA; DNA: TGTGCCAGCACTCAAGGACGTTTCGGGCGTGGCTACACCTTC; CDR3: CASTQGRFGRGYTF
V: TRBV6-5; size: few; J: TRBJ2-7; D: TRBD1; DNA: TGTGCCAGCAGTTACCAGGGGGTCCACGAGCAGTACTTC; CDR3: CASSYQGVHEQYF
V: TRBV28; size: NA; J: TRBJ1-2; D: NA; DNA: TGTGCCAGCAGTGCCTCTCCGGTGGGGTATGGCTACACCTTC; CDR3: CASSASPVGYGYTF
V: TRBV4-1; size: NA; J: TRBJ2-3; D: TRBD2; DNA: TGCGCCAGCAGCCACCAGGGGCTAGCGGGAGCCGGTCGTACATATACGCAGTATTTT; CDR3: CASSHQGLAGAGRTYTQYF
V: TRBV12-3/TRBV12-4; size: NA; J: TRBJ2-7; D: NA; DNA: TGTGCCAGCAGTTTCCCCGTCAACTCCTACGAGCAGTACTTC; CDR3: CASSFPVNSYEQYF
V: TRBV30; size: NA; J: TRBJ2-1; D: TRBD1; DNA: TGTGCCTGGAGTGTCCCGGGACAGGGTGGGAATGAGCAGTTCTTC; CDR3: CAWSVPGQGGNEQFF
V: TRBV20-1; size: NA; J: TRBJ2-3; D: TRBD2; DNA: TGCAGTGCTAGAGAGCCGACTAGCGGATCTAGCACAGATACGCAGTATTTT; CDR3: CSAREPTSGSSTDTQYF
V: TRBV30; size: many; J: TRBJ2-1; D: TRBD1; DNA: TGTGCCTGGAGTGGGCCGGGACAGGGGAATTACAATGAGCAGTTCTTC; CDR3: CAWSGPGQGNYNEQFF
V: TRBV7-9; size: NA; J: TRBJ1-2; D: TRBD1; DNA: TGTGCCAGCAGCTCCTACGGACAGGGGGATGGCTACACCTTC; CDR3: CASSSYGQGDGYTF
V: TRBV11-2; size: many; J: TRBJ2-1; D: TRBD2; DNA: TGTGCCAGCAGCTTAGGTGGGCTAGCGGGGGGGCCATGGAATGAGCAGTTCTTC; CDR3: CASSLGGLAGGPWNEQFF
V: TRBV7-2; size: NA; J: TRBJ2-1; D: TRBD2; DNA: TGTGCCAGCAGCTCAGGGACTAGTCTCAATGAGCAGTTCTTC; CDR3: CASSSGTSLNEQFF
V: TRBV20-1; size: NA; J: TRBJ2-7; D: NA; DNA: TGCAGTGCTAGAGACAGCCCTTGGGACGAGCAGTACTTC; CDR3: CSARDSPWDEQYF
V: TRBV9; size: few; J: TRBJ2-3; D: NA; DNA: TGTGCCAGCAGCGTAGATGTGAGCACAGATACGCAGTATTTT; CDR3: CASSVDVSTDTQYF
V: TRBV5-1; size: NA; J: TRBJ2-6; D: NA; DNA: TGCGCCAGCAGCCCCGGACAGACTGCTATCTCTGGGGCCAACGTCCTGACTTTC; CDR3: CASSPGQTAISGANVLTF
V: TRBV29-1; size: few; J: TRBJ2-7; D: NA; DNA: TGCAGCGTTGGTTTTAAGGGGCTCTACGAGCAGTACTTC; CDR3: CSVGFKGLYEQYF
V: TRBV4-1; size: few; J: TRBJ1-4; D: NA; DNA: TGCGCCAGCAGCCAAGATACTGGGGGGACGGATGAAAAACTGTTTTTT; CDR3: CASSQDTGGTDEKLFF
V: TRBV5-4; size: many; J: TRBJ2-1; D: TRBD1; DNA: TGTGCCAGCAGCCAGGGACAGGGGGAATTCAATGAGCAGTTCTTC; CDR3: CASSQGQGEFNEQFF
V: TRBV20-1; size: few; J: TRBJ2-1; D: TRBD2; DNA: TGCAGTGCTAGAGATAGGACTAGCGGGAACTACAATGAGCAGTTCTTC; CDR3: CSARDRTSGNYNEQFF
V: TRBV7-2; size: many; J: TRBJ1-2; D: NA; DNA: TGTGCCAGCAGCCTCGGGGGGGGAGGCTACACCTTC; CDR3: CASSLGGGGYTF
V: TRBV5-1; size: NA; J: TRBJ2-5; D: NA; DNA: TGCGCCAGCAGCTTGGTTGAAGGGAAAGAGACCCAGTACTTC; CDR3: CASSLVEGKETQYF
V: TRBV12-3/TRBV12-4; size: many; J: TRBJ2-4; D: TRBD2; DNA: TGTGCCAGCAGCCCGGGACTAGCGGGAGGGCCTGGGAACATTCAGTACTTC; CDR3: CASSPGLAGGPGNIQYF
V: TRBV5-1; size: few; J: TRBJ2-7; D: NA; DNA: TGCGCCAGCAGCTCCGGCCCCCTCGGAGACGAGCAGTACTTC; CDR3: CASSSGPLGDEQYF
V: TRBV5-1; size: NA; J: TRBJ2-1; D: NA; DNA: TGCGCCAGCAGCTTGCCGGCCGGCAGGGGATCCCCTTCCTACAATGAGCAGTTCTTC; CDR3: CASSLPAGRGSPSYNEQFF
V: TRBV9; size: few; J: TRBJ1-2; D: NA; DNA: TGTGCCAGCAGCGCGAGGGCCGGAAACTATGGCTACACCTTC; CDR3: CASSARAGNYGYTF
V: TRBV20-1; size: many; J: TRBJ1-5; D: NA; DNA: TGCAGTGCTAGGGGGGGCGCAGGTAATCAGCCCCAGCATTTT; CDR3: CSARGGAGNQPQHF
V: TRBV10-3; size: many; J: TRBJ2-1; D: TRBD1; DNA: TGTGCCAGCCGGACAGGGTCTGACAATGAGCAGTTCTTC; CDR3: CASRTGSDNEQFF
V: TRBV20-1; size: few; J: TRBJ1-5; D: NA; DNA: TGCAGTGCATACCGGGTTTATAGCAATCAGCCCCAGCATTTT; CDR3: CSAYRVYSNQPQHF
V: TRBV10-3; size: few; J: TRBJ1-2; D: TRBD1; DNA: TGTGCCATCAGTGTCCGGGACAGGGGAGTTGGCTACACCTTC; CDR3: CAISVRDRGVGYTF
V: TRBV5-1; size: NA; J: TRBJ2-5; D: NA; DNA: TGCGCCAGCAGCTTGTATGAAGGAGGGGAGACCCAGTACTTC; CDR3: CASSLYEGGETQYF
V: TRBV20-1; size: few; J: TRBJ2-1; D: NA; DNA: TGCAGTGCTAGAGATCATTTCAGGAATGAGCAGTTCTTC; CDR3: CSARDHFRNEQFF
V: TRBV7-9; size: NA; J: TRBJ2-3; D: NA; DNA: TGTGCCAGCAGTCAGAAATTCACAGATACGCAGTATTTT; CDR3: CASSQKFTDTQYF
V: TRBV6-4; size: NA; J: TRBJ2-2; D: NA; DNA: TGTGCCAGCAGTGACAACGCAGGGTTGCTTCCCCCGATCACCGGGGAGCTGTTTTTT; CDR3: CASSDNAGLLPPITGELFF
V: TRBV18; size: NA; J: TRBJ2-3; D: NA; DNA: TGTGCCAGCTCACCGTTATCTCTTTCGGATACGCAGTATTTT; CDR3: CASSPLSLSDTQYF
V: TRBV5-1; size: many; J: TRBJ2-7; D: NA; DNA: TGCGCCAGCAGCTTGGTAGCCGATCAGGGGCAGTACTTC; CDR3: CASSLVADQGQYF
V: TRBV7-9; size: NA; J: TRBJ2-4; D: NA; DNA: TGTGCCAGCAGCCGGGCCAGGGCCGATCCCAAAAACATTCAGTACTTC; CDR3: CASSRARADPKNIQYF
V: TRBV20-1; size: NA; J: TRBJ2-7; D: NA; DNA: TGCAGTGCTAGAGATTCCAGGGCCATTTCGTACGAGCAGTACTTC; CDR3: CSARDSRAISYEQYF
V: TRBV5-1; size: few; J: TRBJ2-1; D: TRBD2; DNA: TGCGCCAGCAGCCCCCCCTTGACTAGCGGAGGGGGTGAGCAGTTCTTC; CDR3: CASSPPLTSGGGEQFF
V: TRBV5-1; size: few; J: TRBJ1-4; D: NA; DNA: TGCGCCAGCAGCGAGGGGACAACTAATGAAAAACTGTTTTTT; CDR3: CASSEGTTNEKLFF
V: TRBV15; size: few; J: TRBJ2-7; D: NA; DNA: TGTGCCACCAGCAGAGAAGTGGCAGCCTACGAGCAGTACTTC; CDR3: CATSREVAAYEQYF
V: TRBV20-1; size: many; J: TRBJ1-2; D: NA; DNA: TGCAGTGCTAGAGATTGGGGCAGGGGCTACACCTTC; CDR3: CSARDWGRGYTF
V: TRBV7-2; size: many; J: TRBJ2-1; D: NA; DNA: TGTGCCAGCAGCTTAGTGAGTACCTACAATGAGCAGTTCTTC; CDR3: CASSLVSTYNEQFF
V: TRBV29-1; size: few; J: TRBJ1-3; D: NA; DNA: TGCAGCGTTGGGACAGCCGGAAACACCATATATTTT; CDR3: CSVGTAGNTIYF
V: TRBV5-5; size: NA; J: TRBJ2-3; D: NA; DNA: TGTGCCAGCAGCTTACCGGGGTTAACAGATACGCAGTATTTT; CDR3: CASSLPGLTDTQYF